A selection of T cell receptor beta chains follows, all from one sample in a study of T cells in Graves' hyperthyroidism and ophthalmopathy. TCRdb recomputed calls from the multiplex PCR reads with MiXCR, one row per CDR3 protein. Of roughly 740,000 distinct CDR3 sequences listed, about 17% are singletons. The sequencing sample was made of blood. The receptors were sampled from a man aged 18-30 years with Graves' hyperthyroidism. CDR3s include the opening cysteine and the closing phenylalanine or tryptophan. A D gene is named only where the DNA matches it firmly. Rows may omit the clone size; those that give it use once, few, many or a size class.

J: TRBJ1-5
size: few
D: -
V: TRBV12-3/TRBV12-4
DNA: TGTGCCAGCAGTTCCGACAGGTTTCAGCCCCAGCATTTT
CDR3: CASSSDRFQPQHF

J: TRBJ1-2
size: few
D: TRBD1
V: TRBV24-1
DNA: TGTGCCACCAGTGACAGGACAGGAATCCGGGGCTACACCTTC
CDR3: CATSDRTGIRGYTF

J: TRBJ2-7
size: few
D: TRBD2
V: TRBV18
DNA: TGTGCCAGCTCACTGTCCACCGGGACTAGCGGAGGATGGCAATACTTC
CDR3: CASSLSTGTSGGWQYF

J: TRBJ2-2
size: many
D: TRBD2
V: TRBV6-4
DNA: TGTGCCAGCTGGGCTAGCGGGAGGGCCCTGAACACCGGGGAGCTGTTTTTT
CDR3: CASWASGRALNTGELFF

J: TRBJ2-1
size: few
D: -
V: TRBV20-1
DNA: TGCAGTGCTAAAGGGAACCACAATGAGCAGTTCTTC
CDR3: CSAKGNHNEQFF

J: TRBJ1-5
size: -
D: -
V: TRBV7-9
DNA: TGTGCCAGCAGCTTAGGGCAGTATAGCAATCAGCCCCAGCATTTT
CDR3: CASSLGQYSNQPQHF

J: TRBJ1-4
size: -
D: -
V: TRBV2
DNA: TGTGCCAGCAGTGATCTGACAGACAATGAAAAACTGTTTTTT
CDR3: CASSDLTDNEKLFF

J: TRBJ2-7
size: -
D: TRBD2
V: TRBV19
DNA: TGTGCCAGTAGTAAGAGGGCTAGCGGGAGGCCTTACAGACACGAGCAGTACTTC
CDR3: CASSKRASGRPYRHEQYF

J: TRBJ2-1
size: few
D: TRBD2
V: TRBV20-1
DNA: TGCAGTGCTAGGGTTCGGGTAGCGGGAGCCCCTAGCTCCTACAATGAGCAGTTCTTC
CDR3: CSARVRVAGAPSSYNEQFF

J: TRBJ2-7
size: -
D: -
V: TRBV29-1
DNA: TGCAGCGCGGGACATAGCTCCTACGAGCAGTACTTC
CDR3: CSAGHSSYEQYF

J: TRBJ1-3
size: -
D: -
V: TRBV6-2/TRBV6-3
DNA: TGTGCCAGCATCCAGGCGCCTGGAAACACCATATATTTT
CDR3: CASIQAPGNTIYF

J: TRBJ1-3
size: -
D: -
V: TRBV4-3
DNA: TGCGCCAGCAGCCCGACCGCCGGCAGGGTTGGTGGAAACACCATATATTTT
CDR3: CASSPTAGRVGGNTIYF

J: TRBJ2-7
size: few
D: TRBD2
V: TRBV11-2
DNA: TGTGCCAGCAGCTTACCGACTAGCGGGAGTTACGAGCAGTACTTC
CDR3: CASSLPTSGSYEQYF

J: TRBJ1-2
size: many
D: TRBD1
V: TRBV12-3/TRBV12-4
DNA: TGTGCCAGCAGTTTAGCCGGAGCAGGGGGCGGTGGCTACACCTTC
CDR3: CASSLAGAGGGGYTF

J: TRBJ1-4
size: few
D: -
V: TRBV12-3/TRBV12-4
DNA: TGTGCCAGCAGTTTCTCAGTGACGAATGAAAAACTGTTTTTT
CDR3: CASSFSVTNEKLFF

J: TRBJ2-1
size: -
D: -
V: TRBV29-1
DNA: TGCAGCGTTGCCAGGCCGCGCGAGGGTGAGCAGTTCTTC
CDR3: CSVARPREGEQFF

J: TRBJ1-2
size: -
D: TRBD1
V: TRBV29-1
DNA: TGCAGCGTTTGGGACAGGGGTGTGAACTATGGCTACACCTTC
CDR3: CSVWDRGVNYGYTF

J: TRBJ2-5
size: -
D: -
V: TRBV29-1
DNA: TGCAGCTCCGTCGGGGGAGGAGAGACCCAGTACTTC
CDR3: CSSVGGGETQYF

J: TRBJ2-7
size: few
D: TRBD2
V: TRBV4-2
DNA: TGTGCCAGCAGCCAAAACCTCAACCGACTAGCGGGAGGCCGCGCCTACGAGCAGTACTTC
CDR3: CASSQNLNRLAGGRAYEQYF

J: TRBJ2-1
size: few
D: -
V: TRBV2
DNA: TGTGCCAGCAGTGAAAGTCGTCGTGTCCTGTTCAATGAGCAGTTCTTC
CDR3: CASSESRRVLFNEQFF

J: TRBJ2-5
size: -
D: -
V: TRBV5-1
DNA: TGCGCCAGCACTGAGCGGGCCCCAGGGACCCAGTACTTC
CDR3: CASTERAPGTQYF